This T cell receptor beta chain emerged from a study of low-dose radiotherapy and immunotherapy resistance in tumors. Study-wide background: Cohort 1 got 0.5 Gy per fraction every 2 weeks, 6.5 Gy in total. In Cohort 2, 1 Gy per fraction was delivered every two weeks, for a total of 13 Gy over 26 weeks.

First-strand cDNA used TRAV- and TRBV-specific primers, covering alpha and beta chains. Over approximately 20 PCR cycles, TCRs were amplified from a constant-region primer and V-primer adapter. Amplification of isolated mRNA was accomplished via in vitro transcription. TCRdb processed the reads anew with MiXCR; each CDR3 protein has one entry. The repertoire consists of over 70,000 distinct CDR3 sequences, with roughly 30% occurring once and the leading ten covering over 8.5%. Time point reported: before trial treatment. Patients who could take part had advanced solid tumors with no tumor-infiltrating lymphocytes. Germline V gives CDR1 SGHKS, CDR2 YYEKEE (reference sequence). The CDR3 contains 14 residues. V was pared by 0 bases and J by 4 bases, with 10 bases between. This clonotype came up many times.

The sample was PBMCs, taken before treatment. The chain has TRBV5-5 and TRBJ2-5; D remains unclear. The sequence was collected from a female donor with ovarian cancer. This chain's CDR3 is CASSLGPHSETQYF. The CDR3, as DNA: TGTGCCAGCAGCTTGGGACCGCACTCAGAGACCCAGTACTTC.